The T cell receptor (beta chain) described here comes from a study of tumor T cells in aggressive B-cell lymphoma. The method was immunoSEQ multiplex PCR; TCRdb's version includes in-frame clones alone and lacks a portion of them. This table holds 2,400 or so clones, 82% found once. The ends were cut back, 2 bases at V and 6 bases at J, with 14 bases in the middle. This CDR3 spans 14 amino acids. The germline V gene has CDR1 SGHTA and CDR2 FQGNSA. This chain uses TRBV7-2 with TRBJ2-7; D is perhaps TRBD2 (5 bases). This TCR derives from an adult with diffuse large B cell lymphoma. Sequencing was done on a sample of tumor tissue. The CDR3 coding sequence is TGTGCCAGCAGCTTAAACGGGATAAGGAGCGAGCAGTACTTC. Its translation is CASSLNGIRSEQYF.